This T cell receptor (beta chain) was sequenced in a study of T-cell reconstitution after alpha-beta-depleted transplantation in children. V was pared by 3 bases and J by 5 bases, with 16 bases between. The length of the CDR3 is 16 residues. The germline gives CDR1 KGHSH, CDR2 LQKENI. Preparation of the TCRbeta library used unique molecular identifiers. TCRdb processed the PCR reads anew with MiXCR; each CDR3 protein has one entry. The sample has about 460,000 distinct CDR3 sequences; over 10% are singletons. This chain uses TRBV18 with TRBJ2-2; D not certain. This specimen was PBMCs, mostly from graft donor cells, taken 180 days after TCRalphabeta/CD19-depleted stem cell transplant. The source of this sequence is a female patient aged 2-9 years who had a stem cell transplant for aplastic anemia, so the T cells may come from the graft donor. CDR3 sequence (DNA): TGTGCCAGCTCACCGAACAGCCTCTCGTCGACCGGGGAGCTGTTTTTT. As protein: CASSPNSLSSTGELFF.